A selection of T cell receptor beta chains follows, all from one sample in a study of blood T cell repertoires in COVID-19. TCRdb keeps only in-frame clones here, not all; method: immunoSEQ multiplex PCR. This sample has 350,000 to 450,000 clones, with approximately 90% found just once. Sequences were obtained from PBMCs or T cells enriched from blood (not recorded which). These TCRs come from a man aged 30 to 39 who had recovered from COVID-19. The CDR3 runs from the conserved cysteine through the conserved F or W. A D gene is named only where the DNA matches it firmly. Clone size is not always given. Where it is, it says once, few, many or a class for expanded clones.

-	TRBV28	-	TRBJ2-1	TGTGCCAGCAGTCCAGGGGTTGAGCAGTTCTTC	CASSPGVEQFF
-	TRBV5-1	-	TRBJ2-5	TGCGCCAGCGCTATGGGGCGGGGACAAGAGACCCAGTACTTC	CASAMGRGQETQYF
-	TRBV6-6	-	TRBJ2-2	TGTGCCAGCAGCCATGCGGCTTTTGGGGAGCTGTTTTTT	CASSHAAFGELFF
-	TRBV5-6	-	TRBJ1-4	TGTGCCAGCAGCTTGTTGGGGCCGCTCAATGAAAAACTGTTTTTT	CASSLLGPLNEKLFF
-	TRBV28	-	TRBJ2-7	TGTGCCAGCAAGGAGGCCTACGAGCAGTACTTC	CASKEAYEQYF
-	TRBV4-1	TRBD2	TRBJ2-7	TGCGCCAGCGGGGTCAGCGGGAACTACGAGCAGTACTTC	CASGVSGNYEQYF
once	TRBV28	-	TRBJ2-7	TGTGCCAGCCTCCGACAAGGGACTCCAAGGTGGGGCGAGCAGTACTTC	CASLRQGTPRWGEQYF
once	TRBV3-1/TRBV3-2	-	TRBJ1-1	TGTGCCAGCAGCCAACCGGCCGGGGTGACTGAAGCTTTCTTT	CASSQPAGVTEAFF
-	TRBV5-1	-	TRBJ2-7	TGCGCCAGCAGCCTAGGGGGGGCCCAGGACGAGCAGTACTTC	CASSLGGAQDEQYF
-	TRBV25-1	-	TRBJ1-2	TGTGCCAGCGCGGGGCGGGTAGGCGGCTACACCTTC	CASAGRVGGYTF
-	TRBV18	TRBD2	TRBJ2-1	TGTGCCAGCTCACCGCGGACTAGCGGGAGCTCCTACAATGAGCAGTTCTTC	CASSPRTSGSSYNEQFF
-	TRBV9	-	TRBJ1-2	TGTGCCAGCAGCCTAGACCCGACAGCCACTAACTATGGCTACACCTTC	CASSLDPTATNYGYTF
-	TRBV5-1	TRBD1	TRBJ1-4	TGCGCCAGCAGCGAAGCACAGGGGCGGTATGAAAAACTGTTTTTT	CASSEAQGRYEKLFF
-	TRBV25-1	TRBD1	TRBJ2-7	TGTGCCAGCCCCGCGGCAGGGGGCTCCCCCCGGAAACAGTACTTC	CASPAAGGSPRKQYF
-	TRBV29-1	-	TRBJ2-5	TGCAGCGTTGATGCCGCGTGGGAGACCCAGTACTTC	CSVDAAWETQYF
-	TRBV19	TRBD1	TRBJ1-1	TGTGCCAGTCGACTACAGGGGGGAACTGAAGCTTTCTTT	CASRLQGGTEAFF
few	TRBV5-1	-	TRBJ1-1	TGCGCCAGCAGCTTGTCGGCAGGGGCCACTGAAGCTTTCTTT	CASSLSAGATEAFF
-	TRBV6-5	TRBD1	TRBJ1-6	TGTGCCAGCAACCTTGGACAGGATAATTCACCCCTCCACTTT	CASNLGQDNSPLHF
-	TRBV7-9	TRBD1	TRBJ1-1	TGTGCCAGCAGCTCGACAGGGGGAGCCGAAGCTTTCTTT	CASSSTGGAEAFF
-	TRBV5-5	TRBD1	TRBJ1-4	TGTGCCAGCAGCCTCTCCCTGGTCTCCAGGGGGTACGAAAAACTGTTTTTT	CASSLSLVSRGYEKLFF
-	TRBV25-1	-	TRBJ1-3	TGTGCCAGCAGTACAGGAAACACCATATATTTT	CASSTGNTIYF
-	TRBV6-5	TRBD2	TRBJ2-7	TGTGCCAGCAGGGTTACTAGCGGAACTTACTACGAGCAGTACTTC	CASRVTSGTYYEQYF
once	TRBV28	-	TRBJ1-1	TGTGCCAGCAGTTTAATAGGGGTTCGGACTGAAGCTTTCTTT	CASSLIGVRTEAFF
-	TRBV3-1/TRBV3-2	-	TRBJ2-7	TGTGCCAGCAGCTCCGGGACTCTCTTGGCCTACGAGCAGTACTTC	CASSSGTLLAYEQYF
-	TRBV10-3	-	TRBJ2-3	TGTGCCATCAGTGATATACAGGCTGTTGGGACAGATACGCAGTATTTT	CAISDIQAVGTDTQYF
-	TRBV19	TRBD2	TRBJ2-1	TGTGCCAGTAGTACCGGGACTAGCGGGAGAACCCTGGCCCATGAGCAGTTCTTC	CASSTGTSGRTLAHEQFF
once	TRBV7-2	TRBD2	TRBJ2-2	TGTGCCAGCAGCTTGTTGGGGGGGTTCACCGGGGAGCTGTTTTTT	CASSLLGGFTGELFF
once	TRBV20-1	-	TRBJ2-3	TGCAGTGCTGGCTCCACAGATACGCAGTATTTT	CSAGSTDTQYF
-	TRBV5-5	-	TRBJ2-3	TGTGCCAGCAGCTTGGCCTGGGGACACACAGATACGCAGTATTTT	CASSLAWGHTDTQYF
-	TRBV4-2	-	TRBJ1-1	TGTGCCAGCAGTAAGGGGGTAGGGAGCACTGAAGCTTTCTTT	CASSKGVGSTEAFF
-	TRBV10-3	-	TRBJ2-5	TGTGCCATCAGCCTGCCAGACACCCAAGAGACCCAGTACTTC	CAISLPDTQETQYF
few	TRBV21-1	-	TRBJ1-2	TGTGCCAGCAGCAGGACAGGGAACTATGGCTACACCTTC	CASSRTGNYGYTF
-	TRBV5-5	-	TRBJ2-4	TGTGCCAGCAGCTTGTCATCGGGAGTGGATGGGGTCAAAAACATTCAGTACTTC	CASSLSSGVDGVKNIQYF
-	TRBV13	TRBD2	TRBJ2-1	TGTGCCAGCAGCCTAGGCCTCTATAGCGGGAAGTACAATGAGCAGTTCTTC	CASSLGLYSGKYNEQFF
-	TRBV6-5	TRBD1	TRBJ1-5	TGTGCCAGCAGTTCCACCGGAGGGGGCCGCCAGCCCCAGCATTTT	CASSSTGGGRQPQHF
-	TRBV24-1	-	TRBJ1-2	TGTGCCACCAGTGAAAGCAGGTCTGGCTACACCTTC	CATSESRSGYTF
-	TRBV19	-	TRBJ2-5	TGTGCCAGTAGTATCCCGGGCCAAGAGACCCAGTACTTC	CASSIPGQETQYF
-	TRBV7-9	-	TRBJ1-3	TGTGCCAGCAGCCCTTCGGGGTCCGGAAACACCATATATTTT	CASSPSGSGNTIYF
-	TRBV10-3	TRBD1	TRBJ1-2	TGTGCCATCAGTGAACAGGGGGAAGTGGGCTACACCTTC	CAISEQGEVGYTF
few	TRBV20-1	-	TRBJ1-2	TGCAGTGCTAGTCAGCAGGGCTATGGCTACACCTTC	CSASQQGYGYTF
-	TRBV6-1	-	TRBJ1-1	TGTGCCAGCAGTGAAGCGCGGGGGAGTGAAGCTTTCTTT	CASSEARGSEAFF
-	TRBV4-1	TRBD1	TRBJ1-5	TGCGCCAGCAGCCAGGGACAGGGGGGGAATCAGCCCCAGCATTTT	CASSQGQGGNQPQHF
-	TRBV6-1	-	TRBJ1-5	TGTGCCAGCAGTGAATGGGTCGGGGATAGCAATCAGCCCCAGCATTTT	CASSEWVGDSNQPQHF
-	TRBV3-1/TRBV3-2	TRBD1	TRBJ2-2	TGTGCCAGCAGACGAGGGACAGCGAACACCGGGGAGCTGTTTTTT	CASRRGTANTGELFF
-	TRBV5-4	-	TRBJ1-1	TGTGCCAGCAGCTTAGACGGACAGATGAACACTGAAGCTTTCTTT	CASSLDGQMNTEAFF
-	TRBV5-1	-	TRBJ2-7	TGCGCCAGCAGCTTACGGGACAAGGCCTACGAGCAGTACTTC	CASSLRDKAYEQYF
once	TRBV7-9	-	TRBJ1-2	TGTGCCAGCAGCTTAGGGGGAGCACCAAACTATGGCTACACCTTC	CASSLGGAPNYGYTF
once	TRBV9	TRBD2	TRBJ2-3	TGTGCCAGCACGTATGCGGGAGGCACAGATACGCAGTATTTT	CASTYAGGTDTQYF
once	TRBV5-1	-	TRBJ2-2	TGCGCCAGCAGCTTGGTGTTGTTAGTAGAGAACACCGGGGAGCTGTTTTTT	CASSLVLLVENTGELFF
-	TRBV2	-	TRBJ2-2	TGTGCCAGCAGTAGAAGGAGGGGGCCGAACACCGGGGAGCTGTTTTTT	CASSRRRGPNTGELFF
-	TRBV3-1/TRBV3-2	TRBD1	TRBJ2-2	TGTGCCAGCAGCCCGGGACAGGGTTATAGCACCGGGGAGCTGTTTTTT	CASSPGQGYSTGELFF
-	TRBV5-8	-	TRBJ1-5	TGTGCCAGCAGCTTGGGATGGGGCAGGGGCAATCAGCCCCAGCATTTT	CASSLGWGRGNQPQHF
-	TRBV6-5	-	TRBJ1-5	TGTGCCAGCAGCTCGACTGGGGCCAATCAGCCCCAGCATTTT	CASSSTGANQPQHF
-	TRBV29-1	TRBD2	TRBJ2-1	TGCAGCGTTGCGGTGAGTCTAGCGGGAGGACGGGGGCGCAATGAGCAGTTCTTC	CSVAVSLAGGRGRNEQFF